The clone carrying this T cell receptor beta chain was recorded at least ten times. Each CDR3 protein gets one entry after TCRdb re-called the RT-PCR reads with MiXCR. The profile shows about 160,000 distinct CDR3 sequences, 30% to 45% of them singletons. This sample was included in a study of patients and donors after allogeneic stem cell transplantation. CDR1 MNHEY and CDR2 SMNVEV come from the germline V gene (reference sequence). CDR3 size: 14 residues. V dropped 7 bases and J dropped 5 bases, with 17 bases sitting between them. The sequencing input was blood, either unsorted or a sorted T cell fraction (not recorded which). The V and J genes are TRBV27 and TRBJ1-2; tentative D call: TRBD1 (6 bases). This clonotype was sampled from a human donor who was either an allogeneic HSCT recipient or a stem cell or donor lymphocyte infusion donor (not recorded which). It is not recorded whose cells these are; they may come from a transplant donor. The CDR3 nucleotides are TGTGCCAGCACCCGAAGGGGGGGCCTTTATGGCTACACCTTC. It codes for CASTRRGGLYGYTF.